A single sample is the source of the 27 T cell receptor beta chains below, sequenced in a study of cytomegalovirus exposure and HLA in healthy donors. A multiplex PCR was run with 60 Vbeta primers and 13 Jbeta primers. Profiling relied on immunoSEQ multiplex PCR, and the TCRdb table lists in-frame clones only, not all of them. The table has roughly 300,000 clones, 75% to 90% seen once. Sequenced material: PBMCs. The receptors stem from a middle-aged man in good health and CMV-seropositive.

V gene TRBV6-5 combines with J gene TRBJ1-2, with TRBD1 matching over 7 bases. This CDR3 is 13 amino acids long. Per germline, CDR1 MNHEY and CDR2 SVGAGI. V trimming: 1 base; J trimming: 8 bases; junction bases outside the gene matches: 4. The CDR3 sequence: CASSYYRGYGYTF. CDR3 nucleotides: TGTGCCAGCAGTTACTACAGGGGTTACGGCTACACCTTC.

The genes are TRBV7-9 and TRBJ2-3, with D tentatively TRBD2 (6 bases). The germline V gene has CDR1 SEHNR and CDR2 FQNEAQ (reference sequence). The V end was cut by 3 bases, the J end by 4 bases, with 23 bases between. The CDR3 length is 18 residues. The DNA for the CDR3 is TGTGCCAGCAGCTTCACCCAGGGACTTATTGGTCGGGCAGATACGCAGTATTTT. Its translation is CASSFTQGLIGRADTQYF.

CDR3 nucleotide sequence: TGTGCCAGCAGTGATGGCAGGGCCGCGGAGACCCAGTACTTC. Protein product: CASSDGRAAETQYF. The chain has TRBV2 and TRBJ2-5; D possibly corresponds to TRBD1 (5 bases). This CDR3 spans 14 amino acids. Trimming pared 3 bases from V and 5 bases from J, leaving 13 bases between. Germline assignment: CDR1 SNHLY and CDR2 FYNNEI.

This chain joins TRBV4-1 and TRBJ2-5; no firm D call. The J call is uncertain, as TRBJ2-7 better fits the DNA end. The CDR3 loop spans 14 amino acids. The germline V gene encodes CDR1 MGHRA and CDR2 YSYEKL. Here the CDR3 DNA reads TGCGCCAGCAGCGAACCAGGAAAATCCTACGAGCAGTACTTC. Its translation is CASSEPGKSYEQYF.

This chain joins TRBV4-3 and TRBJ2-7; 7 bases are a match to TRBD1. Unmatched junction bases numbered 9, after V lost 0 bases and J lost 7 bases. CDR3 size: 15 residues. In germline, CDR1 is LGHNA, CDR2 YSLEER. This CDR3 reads CASSQDKGQFWEQYF. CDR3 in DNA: TGCGCCAGCAGCCAAGATAAGGGACAGTTCTGGGAGCAGTACTTC.

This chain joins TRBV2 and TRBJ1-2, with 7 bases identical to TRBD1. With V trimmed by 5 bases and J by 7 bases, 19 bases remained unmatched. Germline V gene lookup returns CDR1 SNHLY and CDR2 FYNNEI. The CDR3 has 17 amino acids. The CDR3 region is CASSSGLGDSPTSGYTF. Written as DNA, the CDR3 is TGTGCCAGCAGTTCCGGCCTAGGGGACAGCCCAACAAGTGGCTACACCTTC.

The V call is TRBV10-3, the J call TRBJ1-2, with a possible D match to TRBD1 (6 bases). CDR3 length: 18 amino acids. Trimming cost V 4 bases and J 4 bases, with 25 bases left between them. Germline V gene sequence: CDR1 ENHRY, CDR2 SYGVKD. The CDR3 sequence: CAISGPRDKGPLGYGYTF. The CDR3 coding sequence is TGTGCCATCAGTGGCCCGAGGGACAAGGGCCCATTAGGCTATGGCTACACCTTC.

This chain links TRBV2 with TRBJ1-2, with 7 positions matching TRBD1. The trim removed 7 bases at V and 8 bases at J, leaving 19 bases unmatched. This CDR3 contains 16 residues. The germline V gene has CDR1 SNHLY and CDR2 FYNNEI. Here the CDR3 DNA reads TGTGCCAGCAAGTCCGGGACAGCCTCTGGACCCTTCGGCTACACCTTC. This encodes CASKSGTASGPFGYTF.

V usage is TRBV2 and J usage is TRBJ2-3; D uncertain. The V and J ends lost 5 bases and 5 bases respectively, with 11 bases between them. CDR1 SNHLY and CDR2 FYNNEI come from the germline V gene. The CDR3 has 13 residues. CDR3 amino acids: CASSLSRQDTQYF. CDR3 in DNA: TGTGCCAGCAGTCTGAGTAGACAAGATACGCAGTATTTT.

CDR3 amino acids: CASSFLGQVVGYEQYF. CDR3 DNA: TGCGCCAGCAGCTTTCTGGGGCAAGTAGTAGGCTACGAGCAGTACTTC. The rearrangement uses TRBV5-1 and TRBJ2-7, with a possible D match to TRBD1 (5 bases). V was pared by 2 bases and J by 3 bases, with 18 bases between. The V gene's germline CDR1 is SGHRS and CDR2 YFSETQ. The CDR3 is 16 amino acids.

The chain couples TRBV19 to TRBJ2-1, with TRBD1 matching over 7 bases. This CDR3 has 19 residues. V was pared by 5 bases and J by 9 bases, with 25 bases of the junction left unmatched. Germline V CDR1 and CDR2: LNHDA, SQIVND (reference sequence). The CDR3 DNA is TGTGCCAGTAGTCCGAAACCCCCTGGACAGGTGACGACCACAGGTGAGCAGTTCTTC. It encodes CASSPKPPGQVTTTGEQFF.

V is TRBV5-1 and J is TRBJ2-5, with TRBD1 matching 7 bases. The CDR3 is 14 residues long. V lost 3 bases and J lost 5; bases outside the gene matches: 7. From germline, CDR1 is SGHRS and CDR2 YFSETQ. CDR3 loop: CASSSDRVEETQYF. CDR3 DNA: TGCGCCAGCAGCTCAGACAGGGTAGAGGAGACCCAGTACTTC.

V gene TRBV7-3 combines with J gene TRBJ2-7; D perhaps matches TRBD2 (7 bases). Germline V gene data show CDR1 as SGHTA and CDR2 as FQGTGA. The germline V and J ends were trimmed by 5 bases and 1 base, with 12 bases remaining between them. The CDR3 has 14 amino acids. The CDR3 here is CASSPGGGSYEQYF. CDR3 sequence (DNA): TGTGCCAGCAGCCCGGGGGGCGGGTCCTACGAGCAGTACTTC.

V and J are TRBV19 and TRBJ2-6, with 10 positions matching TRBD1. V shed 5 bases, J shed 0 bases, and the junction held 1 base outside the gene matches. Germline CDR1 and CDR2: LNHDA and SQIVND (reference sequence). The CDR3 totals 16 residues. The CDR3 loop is CASSGQGGSGANVLTF. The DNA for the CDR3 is TGTGCCAGTAGTGGACAGGGGGGCTCTGGGGCCAACGTCCTGACTTTC.

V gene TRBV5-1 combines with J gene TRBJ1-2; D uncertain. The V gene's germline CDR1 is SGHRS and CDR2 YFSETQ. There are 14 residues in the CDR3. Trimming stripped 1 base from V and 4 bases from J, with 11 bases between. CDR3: CASSLSSTSYGYTF. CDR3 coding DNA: TGCGCCAGCAGCTTGTCCAGTACTAGCTATGGCTACACCTTC.

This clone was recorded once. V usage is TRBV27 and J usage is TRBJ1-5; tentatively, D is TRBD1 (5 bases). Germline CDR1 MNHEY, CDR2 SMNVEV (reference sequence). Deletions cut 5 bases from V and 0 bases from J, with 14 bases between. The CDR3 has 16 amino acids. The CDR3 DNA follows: TGTGCCAGCAGTGCCCTCCCAGGGAATAGCAATCAGCCCCAGCATTTT. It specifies CASSALPGNSNQPQHF.

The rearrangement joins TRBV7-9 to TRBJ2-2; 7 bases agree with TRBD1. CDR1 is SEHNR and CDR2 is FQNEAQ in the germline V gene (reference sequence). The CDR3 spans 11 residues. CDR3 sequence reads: CVTGEVGELFF. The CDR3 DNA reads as TGTGTTACAGGGGAAGTCGGGGAGCTGTTTTTT.

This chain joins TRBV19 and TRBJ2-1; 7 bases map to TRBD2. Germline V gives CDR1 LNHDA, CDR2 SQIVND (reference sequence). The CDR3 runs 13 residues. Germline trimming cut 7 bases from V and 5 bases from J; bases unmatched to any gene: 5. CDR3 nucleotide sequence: TGTGCCAGTAAGGGGAGGGACCACAATGAGCAGTTCTTC. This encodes CASKGRDHNEQFF.

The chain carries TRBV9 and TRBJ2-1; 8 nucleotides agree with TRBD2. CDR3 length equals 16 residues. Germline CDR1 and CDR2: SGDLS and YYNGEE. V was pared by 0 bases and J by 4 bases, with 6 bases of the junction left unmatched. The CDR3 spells CASSVAQRETYNEQFF. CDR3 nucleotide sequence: TGTGCCAGCAGCGTAGCTCAGCGGGAGACGTACAATGAGCAGTTCTTC.

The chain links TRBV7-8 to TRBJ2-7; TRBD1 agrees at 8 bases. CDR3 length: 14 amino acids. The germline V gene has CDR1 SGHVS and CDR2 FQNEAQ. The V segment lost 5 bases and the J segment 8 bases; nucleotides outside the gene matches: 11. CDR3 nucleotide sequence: TGTGCCAGCAGCCCCCTCGGGACAGGTCGAAAGCAGTACTTC. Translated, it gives CASSPLGTGRKQYF.

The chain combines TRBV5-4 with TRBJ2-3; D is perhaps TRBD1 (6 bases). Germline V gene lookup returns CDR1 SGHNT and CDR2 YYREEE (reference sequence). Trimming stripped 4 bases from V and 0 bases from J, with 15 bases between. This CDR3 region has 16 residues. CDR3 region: CASSPFGQRSTDTQYF. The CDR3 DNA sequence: TGTGCCAGCAGCCCTTTCGGACAGCGTAGCACAGATACGCAGTATTTT. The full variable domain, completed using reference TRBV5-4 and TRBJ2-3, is ETGVTQSPTHLIKTRGQQVTLRCSSQSGHNTVSWYQQALGQGPQFIFQYYREEENGRGNFPPRFSGLQFPNYSSELNVNALELDDSALYLCASSPFGQRSTDTQYFGPGTRLTVL.

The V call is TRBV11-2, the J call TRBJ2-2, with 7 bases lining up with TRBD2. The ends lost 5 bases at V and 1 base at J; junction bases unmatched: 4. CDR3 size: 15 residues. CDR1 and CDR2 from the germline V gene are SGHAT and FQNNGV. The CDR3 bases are TGTGCCAGCAGCCCAGCGGGATGGAACACCGGGGAGCTGTTTTTT. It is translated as CASSPAGWNTGELFF.

CDR3 in DNA: TGTGCCAGCTCAAGAAAAAGGGACAGGGACACTGAAGCTTTCTTT. Protein product: CASSRKRDRDTEAFF. The rearrangement links TRBV18 to TRBJ1-1; 9 bases fit TRBD1. Germline trimming cut 5 bases from V and 3 bases from J; bases unmatched to any gene: 7. The length of the CDR3 is 15 residues. The germline CDR1 and CDR2 sequences are KGHSH and LQKENI.

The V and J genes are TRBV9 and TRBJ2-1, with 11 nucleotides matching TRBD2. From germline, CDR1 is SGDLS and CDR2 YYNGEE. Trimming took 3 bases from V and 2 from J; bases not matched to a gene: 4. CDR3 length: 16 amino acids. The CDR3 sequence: CASSASSGRTYNEQFF. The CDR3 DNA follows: TGTGCCAGCAGCGCTTCTAGCGGGAGGACCTACAATGAGCAGTTCTTC.

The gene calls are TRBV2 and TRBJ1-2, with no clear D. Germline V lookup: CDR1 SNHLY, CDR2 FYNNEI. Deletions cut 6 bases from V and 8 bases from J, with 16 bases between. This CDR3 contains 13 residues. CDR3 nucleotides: TGTGCCAGCAGCTTAGCGGGGAATCGGGGCTACACCTTC. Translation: CASSLAGNRGYTF.

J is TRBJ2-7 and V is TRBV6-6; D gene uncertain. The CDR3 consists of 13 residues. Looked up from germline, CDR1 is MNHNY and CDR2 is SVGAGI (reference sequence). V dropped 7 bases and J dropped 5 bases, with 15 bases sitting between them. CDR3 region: CASTSSGPHEQYF. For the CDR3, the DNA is TGTGCCAGCACCTCAAGTGGCCCCCACGAGCAGTACTTC.

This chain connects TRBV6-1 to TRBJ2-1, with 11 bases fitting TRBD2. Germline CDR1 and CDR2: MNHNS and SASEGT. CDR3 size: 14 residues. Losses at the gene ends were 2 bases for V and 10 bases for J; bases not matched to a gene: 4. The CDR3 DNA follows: TGTGCCAGCAGTGAAAAAACTAGCGGGGGAGAGCAGTTCTTC. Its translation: CASSEKTSGGEQFF.